This T cell receptor (beta chain) was identified during a study of shared clonotypes between healthy human individuals. General study results and limits: The expectation was that sequencing depth would affect clonotype sharing among donors. In this cohort, only blood was sampled, and tissue repertoires likely differ.

Comment on this clone: Its antigen is undetermined.

Germline V gene lookup returns CDR1 SQVTM and CDR2 ANQGSEA. CDR3 length: 14 amino acids. The J segment lost 2 bases and the V segment lost 3 bases, leaving 4 bases of the junction unmatched. Donation came from healthy HIV-negative adults that had no recent acute infections or vaccinations. Libraries were prepared by immunoSEQ multiplex PCR; TCRdb keeps only in-frame clonotypes and omits some of them. The repertoire has under 600,000 clones, about three quarters of them found once; the top ten carry approximately 12%. The origin of this receptor is a woman between 40 and 55 years old in good health. Some clones in this sample may be carry-over from other donors' samples. Sequences were obtained from PBMCs. The gene calls are TRBV29-1 and TRBJ2-7, with 10 bases lining up with TRBD1. The CDR3 spells CSVDLGQGTYEQYF. DNA for the CDR3: TGCAGCGTTGATCTGGGACAGGGGACCTACGAGCAGTACTTC.